Listed below are T cell receptor beta chains from one sample, sequenced in a study of PD-1 blockade in classical Hodgkin lymphoma. The method was immunoSEQ multiplex PCR; TCRdb's version includes in-frame clones alone and lacks a portion of them. The sample shows about 61,000 clones, 75% to 90% of them seen only once. The specimen was peripheral blood mononuclear cells (PBMCs), collected at baseline. The receptors were sampled from a human donor with classical Hodgkin lymphoma. CDR3s include the opening cysteine and the closing phenylalanine or tryptophan. The D gene is left open where the match is weak. Rows may omit the clone size; those that give it use once, few, many or a size class.

D gene: .; J gene: TRBJ1-1; clone size: .; V gene: TRBV29-1; CDR3 protein: CSVERRMNTEAFF
D gene: TRBD1; J gene: TRBJ1-1; clone size: .; V gene: TRBV6-5; CDR3 protein: CASSQTGPNTEAFF
D gene: .; J gene: TRBJ2-7; clone size: .; V gene: TRBV30; CDR3 protein: CAWSVWSSYEQYF
D gene: .; J gene: TRBJ1-2; clone size: .; V gene: TRBV27; CDR3 protein: CASSLMAGAFGGYTF
D gene: .; J gene: TRBJ1-1; clone size: .; V gene: TRBV30; CDR3 protein: CAWSVRQGFKTEAFF
D gene: .; J gene: TRBJ1-5; clone size: .; V gene: TRBV15; CDR3 protein: CATSNGEGWGQPQHF
D gene: TRBD2; J gene: TRBJ2-7; clone size: .; V gene: TRBV4-1; CDR3 protein: CASSHPIAGSSYEQYF
D gene: .; J gene: TRBJ1-1; clone size: .; V gene: TRBV7-3; CDR3 protein: CASSSQGRVTEAFF
D gene: TRBD1; J gene: TRBJ1-5; clone size: .; V gene: TRBV13; CDR3 protein: CASSSDREGQPQHF
D gene: TRBD1; J gene: TRBJ2-3; clone size: .; V gene: TRBV18; CDR3 protein: CASSPVTGWIADTQYF
D gene: .; J gene: TRBJ1-1; clone size: .; V gene: TRBV6-1; CDR3 protein: CASSVAAEAFF
D gene: .; J gene: TRBJ1-2; clone size: .; V gene: TRBV6-5; CDR3 protein: CASSRGSGGYGYTF
D gene: .; J gene: TRBJ2-3; clone size: .; V gene: TRBV6-5; CDR3 protein: CASSYSTGDADTQYF
D gene: .; J gene: TRBJ2-5; clone size: .; V gene: TRBV27; CDR3 protein: CASSPTSSSLQTQYF
D gene: .; J gene: TRBJ2-5; clone size: .; V gene: TRBV5-5; CDR3 protein: CASSLGPQETQYF
D gene: .; J gene: TRBJ1-1; clone size: once; V gene: TRBV30; CDR3 protein: CAWSPLGNTEAFF
D gene: .; J gene: TRBJ1-2; clone size: .; V gene: TRBV10-2; CDR3 protein: CASSEGRGTGYTF
D gene: TRBD1; J gene: TRBJ2-1; clone size: .; V gene: TRBV30; CDR3 protein: CAWKNRTGDRDEQFF
D gene: .; J gene: TRBJ1-3; clone size: .; V gene: TRBV2; CDR3 protein: CASSGGRRLGNTIYF
D gene: .; J gene: TRBJ2-4; clone size: once; V gene: TRBV7-9; CDR3 protein: CASSLFGEAKNIQYF
D gene: TRBD1; J gene: TRBJ1-3; clone size: .; V gene: TRBV7-2; CDR3 protein: CASSPWTGGSDTIYF
D gene: .; J gene: TRBJ2-7; clone size: .; V gene: TRBV11-2; CDR3 protein: CASSQTPSSEQYF
D gene: .; J gene: TRBJ1-6; clone size: .; V gene: TRBV19; CDR3 protein: CASSLQADNSPLHF
D gene: TRBD2; J gene: TRBJ2-5; clone size: .; V gene: TRBV4-1; CDR3 protein: CASNLNLAGGETQYF
D gene: .; J gene: TRBJ1-2; clone size: .; V gene: TRBV4-1; CDR3 protein: CASSQSRDSLRSGYTF
D gene: TRBD1; J gene: TRBJ1-2; clone size: .; V gene: TRBV7-9; CDR3 protein: CASSLYPTGGNYGYTF
D gene: .; J gene: TRBJ1-5; clone size: .; V gene: TRBV6-5; CDR3 protein: CASHPGGGSNQPQHF
D gene: .; J gene: TRBJ1-2; clone size: .; V gene: TRBV7-2; CDR3 protein: CASSFVTTGGYGYTF
D gene: .; J gene: TRBJ1-1; clone size: .; V gene: TRBV6-5; CDR3 protein: CASSYSRAFF
D gene: .; J gene: TRBJ2-7; clone size: .; V gene: TRBV27; CDR3 protein: CASTTGLKGSYEQYF
D gene: .; J gene: TRBJ1-2; clone size: .; V gene: TRBV7-3; CDR3 protein: CASSSNPGTDYGYTF
D gene: .; J gene: TRBJ2-6; clone size: .; V gene: TRBV18; CDR3 protein: CASSPTGSGANVLTF
D gene: TRBD1; J gene: TRBJ2-1; clone size: .; V gene: TRBV6-5; CDR3 protein: CASSYSQGAPYNEQFF
D gene: .; J gene: TRBJ1-4; clone size: .; V gene: TRBV6-6; CDR3 protein: CASSYSSEALTEKLFF
D gene: .; J gene: TRBJ2-7; clone size: .; V gene: TRBV29-1; CDR3 protein: CSVEDPDSYEQYF
D gene: .; J gene: TRBJ2-1; clone size: .; V gene: TRBV19; CDR3 protein: CASSGLGNEQFF
D gene: TRBD2; J gene: TRBJ2-5; clone size: .; V gene: TRBV6-5; CDR3 protein: CASSSGLAARQETQYF
D gene: .; J gene: TRBJ2-2; clone size: .; V gene: TRBV6-1; CDR3 protein: CASEVNTGELFF
D gene: .; J gene: TRBJ2-1; clone size: .; V gene: TRBV30; CDR3 protein: CAWSVPGDEQFF
D gene: TRBD1; J gene: TRBJ1-2; clone size: .; V gene: TRBV4-1; CDR3 protein: CASSQLPGQGDGYTF
D gene: .; J gene: TRBJ2-3; clone size: .; V gene: TRBV6-5; CDR3 protein: CASSYGVTSTDTQYF
D gene: TRBD1; J gene: TRBJ2-3; clone size: .; V gene: TRBV15; CDR3 protein: CATSRETGGLNTQYF